This TCR beta chain appears in the sequencing data of a study of cytomegalovirus exposure and HLA in healthy donors. CDR1 is SGHRS, CDR2 YFSETQ, per germline. The junction had 6 bases not matched to a gene; V was cut back by 3 bases and J by 3 bases. This CDR3 is 15 amino acids long. Overall study results and limits: An Asian-associated ancestry cluster reportedly showed fewer N-insertions than the roughly 700-donor mean in a later analysis.

Points on this clone: Its matching antigen is unknown.

PCR used 60 Vbeta primers and 13 Jbeta primers. TCRdb's copy holds only in-frame clones and misses some; the assay was immunoSEQ multiplex PCR. The sample lists approximately 160,000 clones; 80% were seen once. Sample: PBMCs. The chain is built from TRBV5-1 and TRBJ1-1; 9 positions match TRBD1. The TCR was taken from a woman between 45 and 60 years old in good health and CMV-seropositive. The CDR3 DNA follows: TGCGCCAGCAGCTCAAACAGGGGGCTGGACACTGAAGCTTTCTTT. Translation gives CASSSNRGLDTEAFF. Together with reference TRBV5-1 and TRBJ1-1, the CDR3 gives the full variable domain: KAGVTQTPRYLIKTRGQQVTLSCSPISGHRSVSWYQQTPGQGLQFLFEYFSETQRNKGNFPGRFSGRQFSNSRSEMNVSTLELGDSALYLCASSSNRGLDTEAFFGQGTRLTVV.